Sequencing of this TCR beta chain was carried out in a study of blood T cell repertoires in COVID-19 (dated by TCRdb to the early 2020s). For the study in its entirety: Collaborator samples came from the United States, Italy and Spain and covered acute and convalescent phases of COVID-19. The prospective study material was composed of cDNA or gDNA derived from T cells, B-cell-depleted T cells, or PBMCs. Subjects who had been exposed to COVID-19, were actively infected with it, or had recovered from it provided the deeply sampled blood TCRbeta repertoires that made up the dataset. A freely available public database, intended as a resource for researchers studying the immune response to SARS-CoV-2, is where the repertoires were released. Samples were obtained from the ongoing ImmuneRACE study (first 160 participants) and from 1,254 subjects provided by 6 global collaborators. Nearly every sample came with metadata listing a de-identified subject ID, COVID-19 status, age in years and sex. Where available, HLA class I and class II types were taken from metadata supplied by the sample provider and were not determined by assay-based typing.

The full study reports these points: How much clinical and demographic metadata was included differed by source and by participant, and the metadata was provided uncurated.

The immunoSEQ Assay, a bias-controlled multiplex PCR, was used to amplify TCRbeta CDR3 regions from genomic DNA. In the source study's methods: The number of nucleated cells in each sample was estimated by amplification of reference gene primers within the assay. To quantify the absolute abundance of each unique TCRbeta CDR3 rearrangement, sequence reads were collapsed and filtered. Productive Simpson clonality was computed per sample as the square root of Simpson's diversity index over productive rearrangements. TCRdb re-hosts the immuneACCESS table, in-frame sequences only. Its copies lack some clones; in the studies checked, an unresolved V gene accounts for under half of them, and the cause for the rest is not known. Clone size and V and J calls were adopted from that table, with D and trimming inferred from the DNA. The sample profile shows about 180,000 clones; roughly three quarters of them were found once. The leading ten clones occupy roughly an eighth of the sample.

In the prospective study, participants were about 18 to 89 years old, resided in about two dozen geographic areas of the United States, and were enrolled through a virtual design. In the prospective study, cohorts were assigned on the basis of participant-reported clinical history obtained from a screening survey and a study questionnaire. A participant counted as exposed if, within 2 weeks of entering the study, that participant had been in contact with someone who had a PCR-confirmed or clinician-diagnosed COVID-19 case. In the prospective study, whole blood, serum and a nasopharyngeal or oropharyngeal swab were collected from each participant by mobile phlebotomists. Additional blood draws and questionnaires over an approximately 2-month period could optionally be provided by prospective study participants. Before DNA extraction, blood samples from the prospective study were shipped at room temperature or frozen.

A note on this clone: Its antigen is still unknown. No base qualities exist here, and no much larger clone lies one base off it.

Counted from cysteine to phenylalanine, this CDR3 has 16 amino acids. Left in the record is the CDR3 DNA by itself, 48 bases read in frame from the first base. As encoded in the germline V gene (reference sequence), CDR1 is MNHNY while CDR2 is SVGAGI. The germline V and J ends show losses of 2 bases and 3 bases respectively, and no gene match explains 5 bases of the junction. The sequencing input was PBMCs or T cells enriched from blood (not recorded which). The rearrangement combines TRBV6-6 with TRBJ2-3, with TRBD2 identical over 10 junction bases. This sequence originates from a man aged 55 to 70 who had been exposed to COVID-19. Here the CDR3 is given as CASSYPSGRGTDTQYF. The DNA sequence is given as TGTGCCAGCAGTTACCCCAGCGGGAGGGGTACAGATACGCAGTATTTT.